Listed below are T cell receptor beta chains from one sample, sequenced in a study of blood T cells in healthy people across ages. TCRdb independently ran MiXCR on the 5' RACE reads; one entry per CDR3 protein. In the table there are 540,000 or so distinct CDR3 sequences, nearly 25% of which are singletons. The sample was also linked to a second study, of T cells of mothers and their children.

Sequenced sample: blood. These TCRs come from a boy aged 10-17 years in good health. The CDR3 runs from the conserved cysteine through the conserved F or W. D genes are given only for firm matches. Size is stated for part of the rows, as once, few or many counts, or as a class when the clone is expanded.

d_gene,j_gene,abundance,v_gene,CDR3nt,CDR3aa
-,TRBJ2-1,-,TRBV29-1,TGCAGCGTTGACGGGCCAGGTAGGACATACAATGAGCAGTTCTTC,CSVDGPGRTYNEQFF
TRBD1,TRBJ1-1,-,TRBV5-1,TGCGCCAGCAGCTACTACCCACAGGGGGCCGGAAACACTGAAGCTTTCTTT,CASSYYPQGAGNTEAFF
-,TRBJ2-5,few,TRBV9,TGTGCCAGCAGTCCTTCACCGGGGCCCCAAGAGACCCAGTACTTC,CASSPSPGPQETQYF
TRBD2,TRBJ2-2,few,TRBV19,TGTGCCAGTAGTATCGTCCCAGCGGGGGGGACCGGGGAGCTGTTTTTT,CASSIVPAGGTGELFF
-,TRBJ2-1,-,TRBV13,TGTGCCAGTAAGGGGCAGGACAATGAGCAGTTCTTC,CASKGQDNEQFF
-,TRBJ2-3,few,TRBV27,TGTGCCAGCAGTTTATGGACGGGGTCGGATACGCAGTATTTT,CASSLWTGSDTQYF
-,TRBJ1-2,-,TRBV19,TGTGCCAGTAGTATAGAGAAGAACTATGGCTACACCTTC,CASSIEKNYGYTF
TRBD2,TRBJ2-5,-,TRBV27,TGTGCCAGCAGTGCGCTAGCGGTCCAAGAGACCCAGTACTTC,CASSALAVQETQYF
-,TRBJ1-1,few,TRBV7-9,TGTGCCAGCAGCTTACACCCATTGGGGATGAACACTGAAGCTTTCTTT,CASSLHPLGMNTEAFF
-,TRBJ1-5,few,TRBV4-1,TGCGCCAGCAGCCAAGCCCCCACTGGCCTGGGTCAGCCCCAGCATTTT,CASSQAPTGLGQPQHF
-,TRBJ2-5,many,TRBV5-1,TGCGCCAGCAGCTTGGTAGACCCCCCAAAGACCCAGTACTTC,CASSLVDPPKTQYF
TRBD1,TRBJ2-7,-,TRBV5-6,TGTGCCAGCAAGGGGGCCCCGACAGTGCCTTATAACCACGAGCAGTACTTC,CASKGAPTVPYNHEQYF
TRBD1,TRBJ2-1,-,TRBV27,TGTGCCAGCAGTTTGGGTGTACAGGGGGGAAACAATGAGCAGTTCTTC,CASSLGVQGGNNEQFF
TRBD1,TRBJ2-7,-,TRBV24-1,TGTGCCACCAGTGATTCCAGGACAGGGGGCCCCCTTGGCGAGCAGTACTTC,CATSDSRTGGPLGEQYF
-,TRBJ2-7,few,TRBV7-2,TGTGCCAGCAGCTTAGTGTCGGGTCTACCTATTGGAGAGCAGTACTTC,CASSLVSGLPIGEQYF
-,TRBJ2-7,-,TRBV20-1,TGCAGTGTCCTAAGGGCCCATATACCCTACGAGCAGTACTTC,CSVLRAHIPYEQYF
TRBD1,TRBJ2-1,-,TRBV19,TGTGCCAGTAGTCGCGGGACAGGGCCCTACAATGAGCAGTTCTTC,CASSRGTGPYNEQFF
-,TRBJ2-6,few,TRBV7-9,TGTGCCAGCAGCTTTACCTTATACTCTGGGGCCAACGTCCTGACTTTC,CASSFTLYSGANVLTF
-,TRBJ2-3,few,TRBV9,TGTGCCAGCAGCGTAGGAGCCGATACGCAGTATTTT,CASSVGADTQYF
-,TRBJ2-5,few,TRBV20-1,TGCAGTGCTACCGTCTTGCAAGAGACCCAGTACTTC,CSATVLQETQYF
TRBD1,TRBJ2-1,-,TRBV28,TGTGCCAGCAAGGACAGGGGAGTCCATGAGCAGTTCTTC,CASKDRGVHEQFF
TRBD1,TRBJ2-7,-,TRBV20-1,TGCAGTGCTAGAGATCGAACAGGGGGCCCTAGCTCCTACGAGCAGTACTTC,CSARDRTGGPSSYEQYF
TRBD2,TRBJ2-1,-,TRBV5-1,TGCGCCAGCAGCACGACTTCCCTAGCGGGAGGACCAAATGAGCAGTTCTTC,CASSTTSLAGGPNEQFF
-,TRBJ2-4,few,TRBV25-1,TGTGCCAGCAGGGGGGCAGGGGGGGACATTCAGTACTTC,CASRGAGGDIQYF
TRBD2,TRBJ2-7,-,TRBV12-3/TRBV12-4,TGTGCCAGCGGAATAGCGGGTAACTCCTGCGAGCAGTACTTC,CASGIAGNSCEQYF
-,TRBJ2-5,few,TRBV27,TGTGCCAGCAGTCCCCTGAGTAGCCCCTTCACCCTAAAAGAGACCCAGTACTTC,CASSPLSSPFTLKETQYF
-,TRBJ2-1,-,TRBV27,TGTGCCAGCAGTTTAGCGTCGAGGGAACATGAGCAGTTCTTC,CASSLASREHEQFF
-,TRBJ2-1,-,TRBV3-1,TGTGCCAGCAGCCAACTAACCAACGATGAGCAGTTCTTC,CASSQLTNDEQFF
TRBD2,TRBJ2-1,few,TRBV30,TGTGCCTGGAGTCTACGGGGGGGCTTATCCTACAATGAGCAGTTCTTC,CAWSLRGGLSYNEQFF
-,TRBJ1-2,-,TRBV2,TGTGCCAGCAGTGAGTCGGCAGGCCCCACCTTC,CASSESAGPTF
-,TRBJ2-2,-,TRBV5-6,TGTGCCAGCAGCTTGGTGTTGCACACCGGGGAGCTGTTTTTT,CASSLVLHTGELFF
-,TRBJ2-5,-,TRBV6-2/TRBV6-3,TGTGCCAGCAGTTACTTCCGGGGGGAGACCCAGTACTTC,CASSYFRGETQYF
-,TRBJ1-6,-,TRBV28,TGTGCCAGCAGCCGAGGGACACAGGTTTCCTCCTCACCCCTCCACTTT,CASSRGTQVSSSPLHF
TRBD1,TRBJ2-1,-,TRBV7-2,TGTGCCAGCAGCTTTACAGGGGGCTACAATGAGCAGTTCTTC,CASSFTGGYNEQFF
-,TRBJ2-5,few,TRBV14,TGTGCCAGCAGCCACTTCGCGAGCGGCTACCAAGAGACCCAGTACTTC,CASSHFASGYQETQYF
-,TRBJ1-4,few,TRBV7-8,TGTGCCAGCAGCTTTTCGACAGACCTACCAACTAATGAAAAACTGTTTTTT,CASSFSTDLPTNEKLFF
-,TRBJ2-7,-,TRBV27,TGTGCCAGCAGTTACGGCTTAGCGGCATACGAGCAGTACTTC,CASSYGLAAYEQYF
-,TRBJ2-7,few,TRBV5-1,TGCGCCAGCAGCCTCCTCGCCGGGATGGTCCAGGAGCAGTACTTC,CASSLLAGMVQEQYF
-,TRBJ2-7,-,TRBV5-1,TGCGCCAGCAGCTTGGATCCCCTGGGATACGAGCAGTACTTC,CASSLDPLGYEQYF
TRBD2,TRBJ2-1,few,TRBV7-9,TGTGCCAGCAGCGAAATCCTAGCGGGAGGGCCCGGCTACAATGAGCAGTTCTTC,CASSEILAGGPGYNEQFF
TRBD1,TRBJ1-1,-,TRBV13,TGTGCCAGCAGCCCGCCTCACAGGGGTGGGCACACTGAAGCTTTCTTT,CASSPPHRGGHTEAFF